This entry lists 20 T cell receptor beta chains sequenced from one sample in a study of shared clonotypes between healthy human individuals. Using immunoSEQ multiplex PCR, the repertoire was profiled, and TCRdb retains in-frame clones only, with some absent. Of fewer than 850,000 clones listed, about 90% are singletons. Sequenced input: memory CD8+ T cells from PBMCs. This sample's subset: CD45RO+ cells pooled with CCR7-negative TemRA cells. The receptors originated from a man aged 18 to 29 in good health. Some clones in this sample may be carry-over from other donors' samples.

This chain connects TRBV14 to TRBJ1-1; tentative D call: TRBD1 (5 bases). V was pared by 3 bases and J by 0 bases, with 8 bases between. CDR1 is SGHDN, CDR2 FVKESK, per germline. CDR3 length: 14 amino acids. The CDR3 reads CASSQVTVNTEAFF. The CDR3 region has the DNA TGTGCCAGCAGCCAGGTGACAGTGAACACTGAAGCTTTCTTT. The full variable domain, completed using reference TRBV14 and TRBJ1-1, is EAGVTQFPSHSVIEKGQTVTLRCDPISGHDNLYWYRRVMGKEIKFLLHFVKESKQDESGMPNNRFLAERTGGTYSTLKVQPAELEDSGVYFCASSQVTVNTEAFFGQGTRLTVV.

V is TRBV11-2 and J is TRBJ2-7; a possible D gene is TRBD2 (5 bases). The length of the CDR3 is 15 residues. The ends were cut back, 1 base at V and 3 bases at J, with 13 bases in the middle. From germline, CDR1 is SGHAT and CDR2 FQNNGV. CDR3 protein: CASSLVLGKGYEQYF. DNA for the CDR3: TGTGCCAGCAGCTTAGTTCTCGGGAAGGGCTACGAGCAGTACTTC.

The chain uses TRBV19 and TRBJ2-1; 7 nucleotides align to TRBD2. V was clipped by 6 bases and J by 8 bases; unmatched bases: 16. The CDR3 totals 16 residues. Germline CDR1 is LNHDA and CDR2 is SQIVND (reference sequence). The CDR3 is CASSTAWREIRDEQFF. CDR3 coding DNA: TGTGCCAGTAGCACCGCGTGGCGGGAGATAAGGGATGAGCAGTTCTTC.

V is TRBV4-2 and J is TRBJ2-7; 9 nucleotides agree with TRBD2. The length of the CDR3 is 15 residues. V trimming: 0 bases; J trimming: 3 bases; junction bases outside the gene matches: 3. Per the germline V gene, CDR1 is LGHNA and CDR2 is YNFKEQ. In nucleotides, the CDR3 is TGTGCCAGCAGCCAAGAGGGGACTAGCAACTACGAGCAGTACTTC. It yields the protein CASSQEGTSNYEQYF.

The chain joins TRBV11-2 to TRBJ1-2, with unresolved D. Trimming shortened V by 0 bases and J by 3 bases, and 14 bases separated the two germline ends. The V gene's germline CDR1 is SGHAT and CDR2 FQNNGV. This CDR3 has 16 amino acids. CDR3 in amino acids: CASSLDLDRHDYGYTF. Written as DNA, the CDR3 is TGTGCCAGCAGCTTAGATCTTGATAGACACGACTATGGCTACACCTTC.

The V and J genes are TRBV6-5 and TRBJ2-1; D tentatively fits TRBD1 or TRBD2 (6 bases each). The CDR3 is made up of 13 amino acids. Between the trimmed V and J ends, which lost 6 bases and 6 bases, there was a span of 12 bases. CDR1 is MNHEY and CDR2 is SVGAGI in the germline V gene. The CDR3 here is CASRGGLLNEQFF. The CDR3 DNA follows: TGTGCCAGCAGGGGGGGCCTCCTCAATGAGCAGTTCTTC.

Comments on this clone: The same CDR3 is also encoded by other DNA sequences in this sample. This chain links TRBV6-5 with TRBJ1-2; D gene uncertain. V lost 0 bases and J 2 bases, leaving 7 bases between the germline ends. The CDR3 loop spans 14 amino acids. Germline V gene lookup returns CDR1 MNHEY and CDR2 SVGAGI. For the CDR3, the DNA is TGTGCCAGCAGTTACTCCGCCGAGAACTATGGCTACACCTTC. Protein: CASSYSAENYGYTF.

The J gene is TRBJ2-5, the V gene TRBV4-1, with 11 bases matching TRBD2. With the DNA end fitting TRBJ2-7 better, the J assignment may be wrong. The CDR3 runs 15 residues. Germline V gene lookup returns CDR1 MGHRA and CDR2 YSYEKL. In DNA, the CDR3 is TGCGCCAGCAGCCAACTAGCGGGAGGTTCCTACGAGCAGTACTTC. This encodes CASSQLAGGSYEQYF.

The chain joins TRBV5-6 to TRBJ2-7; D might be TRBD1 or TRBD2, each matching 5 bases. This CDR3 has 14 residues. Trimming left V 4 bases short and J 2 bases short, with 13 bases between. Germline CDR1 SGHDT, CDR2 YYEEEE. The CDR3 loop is CASSTTGDAYEQYF. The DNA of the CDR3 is TGTGCCAGCAGCACGACCGGGGACGCCTACGAGCAGTACTTC.

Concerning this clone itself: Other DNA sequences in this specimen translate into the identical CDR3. The chain's CDR3 is CASSVGDSSYNEQFF. Written as DNA, the CDR3 is TGTGCCAGCAGCGTGGGTGACTCCTCCTACAATGAGCAGTTCTTC. The rearrangement links TRBV9 to TRBJ2-1; D remains ambiguous. The CDR3 loop spans 15 amino acids. Germline lookup yields CDR1 SGDLS and CDR2 YYNGEE. V was trimmed by 2 bases and J by 0 bases, leaving 9 bases between them.

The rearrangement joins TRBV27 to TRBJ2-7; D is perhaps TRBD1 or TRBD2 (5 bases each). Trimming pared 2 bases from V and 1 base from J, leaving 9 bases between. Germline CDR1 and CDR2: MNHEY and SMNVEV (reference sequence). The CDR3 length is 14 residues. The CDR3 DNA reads TGTGCCAGCAGTTTACTGGGGGAGTCCTACGAGCAGTACTTC. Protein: CASSLLGESYEQYF.

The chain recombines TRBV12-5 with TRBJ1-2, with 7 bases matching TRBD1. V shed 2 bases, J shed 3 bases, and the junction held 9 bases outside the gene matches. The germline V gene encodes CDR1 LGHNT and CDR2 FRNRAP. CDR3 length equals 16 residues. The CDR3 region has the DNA TGTGCTAGTGGTTTGACCGACAGGGAATTAGACTATGGCTACACCTTC. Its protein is CASGLTDRELDYGYTF.

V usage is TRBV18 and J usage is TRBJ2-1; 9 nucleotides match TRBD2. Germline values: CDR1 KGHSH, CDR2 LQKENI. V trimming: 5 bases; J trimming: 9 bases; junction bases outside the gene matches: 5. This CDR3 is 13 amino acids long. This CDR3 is CASSTGLAPEQFF. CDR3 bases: TGTGCCAGCTCAACGGGACTAGCTCCTGAGCAGTTCTTC.

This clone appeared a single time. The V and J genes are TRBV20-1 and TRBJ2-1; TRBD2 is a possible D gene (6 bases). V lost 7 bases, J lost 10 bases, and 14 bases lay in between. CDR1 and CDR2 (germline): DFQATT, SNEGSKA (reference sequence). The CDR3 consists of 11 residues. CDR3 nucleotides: TGCAGTGTCGGGAGTTCGAGGGAGCAGTTCTTC. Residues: CSVGSSREQFF.

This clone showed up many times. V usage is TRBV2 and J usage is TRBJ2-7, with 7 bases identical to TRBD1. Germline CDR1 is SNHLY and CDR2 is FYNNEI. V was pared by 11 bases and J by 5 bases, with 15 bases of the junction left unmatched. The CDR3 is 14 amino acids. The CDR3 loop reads CAGHSTTGSNEQYF. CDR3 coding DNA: TGTGCCGGCCACTCAACGACAGGGTCGAACGAGCAGTACTTC.

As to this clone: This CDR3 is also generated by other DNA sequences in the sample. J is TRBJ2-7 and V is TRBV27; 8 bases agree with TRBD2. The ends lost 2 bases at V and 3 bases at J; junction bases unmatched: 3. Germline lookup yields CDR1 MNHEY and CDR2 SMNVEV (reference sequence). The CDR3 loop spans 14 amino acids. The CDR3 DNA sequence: TGTGCCAGCAGTTTAAGCGGGAGTAGCTACGAGCAGTACTTC. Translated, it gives CASSLSGSSYEQYF.

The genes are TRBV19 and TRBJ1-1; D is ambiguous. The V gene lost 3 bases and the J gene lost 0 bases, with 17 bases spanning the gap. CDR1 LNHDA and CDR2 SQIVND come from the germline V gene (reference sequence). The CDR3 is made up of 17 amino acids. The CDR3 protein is CASSIVIMRWMNTEAFF. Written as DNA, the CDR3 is TGTGCCAGTAGTATTGTGATTATGCGGTGGATGAACACTGAAGCTTTCTTT.

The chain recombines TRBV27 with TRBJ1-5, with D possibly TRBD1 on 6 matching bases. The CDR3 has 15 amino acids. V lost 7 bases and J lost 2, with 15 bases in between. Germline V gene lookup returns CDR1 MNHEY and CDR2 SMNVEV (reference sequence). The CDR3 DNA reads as TGTGCCAGCAAACAGTTGAGGACAGGCAATCAGCCCCAGCATTTT. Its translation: CASKQLRTGNQPQHF.

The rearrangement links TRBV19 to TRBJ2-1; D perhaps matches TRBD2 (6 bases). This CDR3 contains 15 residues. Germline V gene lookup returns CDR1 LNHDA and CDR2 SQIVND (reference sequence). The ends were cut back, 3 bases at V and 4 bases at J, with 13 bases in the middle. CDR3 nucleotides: TGTGCCAGTAGTATTTCCGGGAGAGGTTACAATGAGCAGTTCTTC. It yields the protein CASSISGRGYNEQFF.

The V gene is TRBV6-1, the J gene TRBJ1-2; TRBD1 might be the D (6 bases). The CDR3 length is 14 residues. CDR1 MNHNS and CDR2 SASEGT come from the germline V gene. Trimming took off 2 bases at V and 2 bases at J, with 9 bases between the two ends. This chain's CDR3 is CASSEHRANYGYTF. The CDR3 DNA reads TGTGCCAGCAGTGAACACAGGGCAAACTATGGCTACACCTTC.